This entry is about one TCR beta chain. This entry is derived from a study of T cell changes during pregnancy in multiple sclerosis. The CDR3 runs 15 residues. From germline, CDR1 is SEHNR and CDR2 FQNEAQ (reference sequence). J was trimmed by 7 bases and V by 1 base; bases with no gene match: 8. Clones were sequenced by immunoSEQ multiplex PCR, and TCRdb holds only the in-frame ones, with some missing. The sample lists about 43,000 clones, more than 75% occurring once. The TCR comes from a female donor with multiple sclerosis, enrolled in a pregnancy study. The genes are TRBV7-9 and TRBJ2-5; 8 nucleotides align to TRBD1. The sample consisted of PBMCs (not recorded whether the cells were cultured). The CDR3 loop reads CASSLGQGRSGTQYF. The DNA of the CDR3 is TGTGCCAGCAGCTTAGGACAGGGGAGGTCTGGGACCCAGTACTTC.